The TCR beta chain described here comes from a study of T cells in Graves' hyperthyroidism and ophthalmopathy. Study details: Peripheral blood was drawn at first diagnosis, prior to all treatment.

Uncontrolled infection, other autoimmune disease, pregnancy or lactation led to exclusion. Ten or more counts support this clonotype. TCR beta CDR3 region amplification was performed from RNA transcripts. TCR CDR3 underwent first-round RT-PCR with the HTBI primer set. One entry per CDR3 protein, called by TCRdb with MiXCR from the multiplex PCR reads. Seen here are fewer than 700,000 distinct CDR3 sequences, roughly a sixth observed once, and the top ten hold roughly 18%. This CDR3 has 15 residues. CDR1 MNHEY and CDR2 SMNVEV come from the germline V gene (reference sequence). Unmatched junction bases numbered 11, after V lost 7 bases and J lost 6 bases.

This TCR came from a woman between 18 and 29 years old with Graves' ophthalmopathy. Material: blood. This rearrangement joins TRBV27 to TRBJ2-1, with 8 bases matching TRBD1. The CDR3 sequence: CASTTRTGLGNEQFF. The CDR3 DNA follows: TGTGCCAGCACCACCCGGACAGGGTTAGGCAATGAGCAGTTCTTC.